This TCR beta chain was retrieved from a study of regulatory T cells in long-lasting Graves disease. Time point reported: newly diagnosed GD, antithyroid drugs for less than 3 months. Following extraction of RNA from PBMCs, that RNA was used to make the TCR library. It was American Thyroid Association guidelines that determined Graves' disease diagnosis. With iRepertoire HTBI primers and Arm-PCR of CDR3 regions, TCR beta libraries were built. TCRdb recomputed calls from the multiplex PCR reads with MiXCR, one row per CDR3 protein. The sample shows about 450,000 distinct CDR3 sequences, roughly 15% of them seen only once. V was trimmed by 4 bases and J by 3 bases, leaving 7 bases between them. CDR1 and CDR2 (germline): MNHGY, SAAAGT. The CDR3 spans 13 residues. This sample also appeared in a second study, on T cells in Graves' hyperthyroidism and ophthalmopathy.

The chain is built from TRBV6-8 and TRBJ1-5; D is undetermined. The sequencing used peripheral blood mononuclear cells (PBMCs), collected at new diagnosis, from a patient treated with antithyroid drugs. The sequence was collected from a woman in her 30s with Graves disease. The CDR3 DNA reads TGTGCCAGCAGTTCGGACGACAATCAGCCCCAGCATTTT. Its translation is CASSSDDNQPQHF.